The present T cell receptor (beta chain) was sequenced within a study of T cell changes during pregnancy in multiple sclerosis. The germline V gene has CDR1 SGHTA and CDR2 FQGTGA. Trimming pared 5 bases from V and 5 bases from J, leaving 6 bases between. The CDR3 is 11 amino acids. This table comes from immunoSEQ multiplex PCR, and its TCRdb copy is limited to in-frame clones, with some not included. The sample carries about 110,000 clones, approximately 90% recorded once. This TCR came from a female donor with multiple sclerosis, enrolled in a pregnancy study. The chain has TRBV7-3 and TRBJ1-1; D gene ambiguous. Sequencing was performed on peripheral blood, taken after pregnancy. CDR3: CASSHQTEAFF. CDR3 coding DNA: TGTGCCAGCAGCCACCAGACTGAAGCTTTCTTT.